The entry below gives a single T cell receptor beta chain sequence along with its context. Its antigen is unknown. No base qualities exist here, and no much larger clone lies one base off it. The data originate from a study of shared clonotypes between healthy human individuals (dated by TCRdb to about 2020). About the investigation overall: A couple of women and a few men aged 18 to 49 years were included in the cohort. Per donor, leukapheresis produced somewhere between about 0.94 and 8.9 billion PBMCs. To increase sequencing depth and limit assay-specific biases, different laboratories used diverse techniques to prepare libraries and sequence TCR repertoires. For each donor, CD4 naive and CD4 memory were each given three plates, CD8 naive was given two plates, and CD8 memory was given one plate. The study deeply sequenced blood TCR repertoires of about 5 healthy adults to estimate repertoire size and the extent of clonotype sharing between individuals. The study at large found these results: Clonotypes shared by all four sorted-subset donors showed higher generation probabilities than non-shared clonotypes. Estimated clonotype richness was generally larger for naive than for memory subsets. The small number of donors limited the genetic and exposure-history diversity represented. Sampling was restricted to blood, and TCR repertoires in tissues likely differ from the TCR repertoires found in blood. Rarefaction of sorted-subset datasets indicated incomplete sequencing despite the large sequencing depth. Sharing across several donors was observed for around 4.8% of naive CD4, less than 4% of naive CD8, about 2.5% of memory CD4, and about 0.4% of memory CD8 clonotypes. Pairwise subsampling indicated that sequencing depth was expected to affect the degree of clonotype sharing among donors.

TCR CDR3 regions were amplified from genomic DNA by multiplex PCR using the deep immunoSEQ assay. Genomic DNA extracted from each cell subset was distributed evenly over all wells of several immunoSEQ 96-well plates, and each plate served as one replicate. For sorted subsets, roughly 190 ng of genomic DNA, equivalent to some 30,000 T cell genomes, went into each replicate PCR. The purified libraries were quantified using a Qubit 3.0 fluorometer, sized with a Bioanalyzer 2100, and then quantified again using the KAPA Library Quantification kit. Every immunoSEQ 96-well plate was sequenced on a dedicated single-read 150-cycle Illumina NextSeq 550 flow cell. As for the authors' bioinformatics: The immunoSEQ output contained only junctional sequences without quality scores, so filtering could not match that applied to full-length reads. Sequences were annotated with PyIR, a Python wrapper for IgBLAST v1.9, and V/J genes and CDR3 were assigned using IMGT germline references. Reads were removed for weak V/J assignments (E-value above 1e-6), missing CDR3, stop codons, out-of-frame junctions, or ambiguous translated residues. V3J clonotypes were defined as sequences sharing the same inferred V gene, J gene, and CDR3 amino acid sequence. To compute the percentage overlap between repertoires, the number of shared unique clonotypes was divided by the size of the smaller repertoire. RTK rarefaction, the Chao1 estimator, and Recon v2.1 estimates of unobserved clonotypes were used to assess repertoire richness. For all TCRbeta clonotypes obtained by the gDNA method from a handful of donors, generation probabilities were computed with OLGA. Entries here come from immuneACCESS through TCRdb and include only in-frame sequences with V and J called. Some clones fail to appear in such tables; in the studies checked, an unresolved V gene covers under half of the shortfall, and the cause of the remainder is unknown. V and J calls and clone size are given by that table; D and trimming were obtained from the DNA. Counted in this sample were roughly 1,000,000 clones; about four fifths of them appeared once. 0.5% to 0.65% of the sample lies in the top ten.

CDR1 and CDR2 are drawn from the germline V gene: KGHSH, LQKENI. The CDR3 starts with the cysteine, ends with the phenylalanine, and has 13 residues. Only the CDR3 portion is preserved as DNA: 39 bases, with reading frame beginning at the first base. V loses 2 bases, J loses 7 bases, and the germline ends lie 11 bases apart. The donors were healthy, HIV-negative adults who had no recently reported acute infections or vaccinations. All donors were Caucasian adults living in Nashville, Tennessee, USA. CD4+ T cells were enriched by magnetic negative selection, after which naive cells were positively selected on CD45RA and the negative fraction was taken as the memory subset. Blood was obtained by leukapheresis, after which PBMCs were separated by Ficoll-Histopaque density gradient centrifugation and cryopreserved in liquid nitrogen vapor phase. Analytical flow cytometry was used to check the purity and quantity of each magnetically sorted T cell population. Genomic DNA was isolated from each sorted fraction and quantified by UV absorbance on a Nanodrop 2000c.

The specimen was memory CD4+ T cells from PBMCs. The cell subset or site label, read with the paper, signifies: CD45RA-negative fraction. This TCR was sampled from a man between 18 and 35 years old in good health. Some clones in this sample may be carry-over from other donors' samples. The chain is made from TRBV18 and TRBJ1-2, with no D gene named confidently. This receptor carries the CDR3 CASSPNRRGGYTF. The DNA is TGTGCCAGCTCACCAAATCGGCGGGGTGGCTACACCTTC.